These 14 T cell receptor beta chains were all obtained from the same sample, sequenced in a study of T cells after posttransplantation cyclophosphamide. The repertoire was sequenced with immunoSEQ multiplex PCR; TCRdb's copy has only in-frame clones and lacks some. Altogether about 17,000 clones are present, roughly 85% being singletons, with the ten largest covering about 27%. Sampled 1 year posttransplant, controls received myeloablative marrow transplants, methotrexate and a calcineurin inhibitor. The source material was PBMCs, sampled after allogeneic stem cell transplant with calcineurin inhibitor and methotrexate. The origin of the receptors is a female patient under 30 who received an allogeneic stem cell transplant from an unrelated donor, was CMV-positive, and had acute and chronic GVHD. Some T cells may arise from the graft donor.

This rearrangement joins TRBV9 to TRBJ1-1; D is unclear. Trimming took off 3 bases at V and 7 bases at J, with 10 bases between the two ends. CDR3 length: 12 residues. Germline-derived CDR1 and CDR2 are SGDLS and YYNGEE. CDR3 sequence (DNA): TGTGCCAGCAGCGCCCTTCCTAATGAAGCTTTCTTT. It codes for CASSALPNEAFF. Together with reference TRBV9 and TRBJ1-1, the CDR3 gives the full variable domain: DSGVTQTPKHLITATGQRVTLRCSPRSGDLSVYWYQQSLDQGLQFLIQYYNGEERAKGNILERFSAQQFPDLHSELNLSSLELGDSALYFCASSALPNEAFFGQGTRLTVV.

This chain uses TRBV11-2 with TRBJ2-4; 9 nucleotides line up with TRBD1. Germline V gene sequence: CDR1 SGHAT, CDR2 FQNNGV. J was trimmed by 3 bases and V by 5 bases; bases with no gene match: 5. The CDR3 covers 15 residues. The CDR3: CASSPRTGDKNIQYF. The CDR3 DNA reads TGTGCCAGCAGCCCCCGGACAGGGGACAAAAACATTCAGTACTTC.

V gene TRBV7-9 combines with J gene TRBJ2-1; TRBD1 might be the D (7 bases). Germline CDR1 is SEHNR and CDR2 is FQNEAQ (reference sequence). The CDR3 spans 19 residues. With 3 bases removed from V and 4 bases from J, the gap between germline ends came to 25 bases. In DNA form, the CDR3 reads TGTGCCAGCAGCTTGGGACAGTCCGGGAAGGGACTCCTATACAATGAGCAGTTCTTC. Its protein product is CASSLGQSGKGLLYNEQFF.

The chain joins TRBV5-1 to TRBJ2-3, with 15 bases fitting TRBD2. The V and J ends lost 4 bases and 4 bases, in that order; junction bases with no gene match: 4. Per the germline V gene, CDR1 is SGHRS and CDR2 is YFSETQ. This CDR3 spans 16 amino acids. The CDR3 DNA is TGCGCCAGCAGCCTGGGACTAGCGGGAGGTTCAGATACGCAGTATTTT. This sequence encodes CASSLGLAGGSDTQYF.

The chain links TRBV30 to TRBJ2-7; maybe TRBD2 (7 bases). V was cut by 0 bases and J by 1 base, with 16 bases left in between. This CDR3 spans 16 amino acids. The germline V gene has CDR1 GTSNPN and CDR2 SVGIG (reference sequence). As DNA, the CDR3 is TGTGCCTGGAGTGTACGAGGGGGGACTACATCCTACGAGCAGTACTTC. Translating it yields CAWSVRGGTTSYEQYF.

The chain joins TRBV2 to TRBJ1-5; perhaps TRBD1 as D (5 bases). CDR1 and CDR2 from the germline V gene are SNHLY and FYNNEI. The CDR3 contains 12 residues. Trimming stripped 4 bases from V and 11 bases from J, with 12 bases between. CDR3 region: CASSARQGTQHF. CDR3 nucleotides: TGTGCCAGCAGTGCGAGGCAGGGTACCCAGCATTTT.

The chain carries TRBV7-8 and TRBJ2-7, with TRBD2 matching over 14 bases. V was pared by 5 bases and J by 1 base, with 7 bases of the junction left unmatched. The CDR3 is 17 amino acids. Germline V lookup: CDR1 SGHVS, CDR2 FQNEAQ. This CDR3 reads CASSRTSGGLGSYEQYF. CDR3 DNA sequence: TGTGCCAGCAGCCGGACTAGCGGGGGGCTTGGGTCCTACGAGCAGTACTTC.

The chain recombines TRBV6-5 with TRBJ2-1; D is ambiguous. The V gene lost 0 bases and the J gene lost 4 bases, with 7 bases spanning the gap. Per the germline V gene, CDR1 is MNHEY and CDR2 is SVGAGI. This CDR3 has 14 amino acids. CDR3 in amino acids: CASSYSRVYNEQFF. CDR3 DNA: TGTGCCAGCAGTTACTCTCGGGTGTACAATGAGCAGTTCTTC.

This sequence joins TRBV5-1 and TRBJ1-6; D remains ambiguous. Germline V CDR1 and CDR2: SGHRS, YFSETQ. V lost 0 bases, J lost 6 bases, and 10 bases lay in between. The CDR3 loop spans 15 amino acids. The CDR3 DNA reads TGCGCCAGCAGCTTGGGAGGCGTTGGTAATTCACCCCTCCACTTT. It codes for CASSLGGVGNSPLHF.

This chain joins TRBV7-6 and TRBJ2-1; 8 nucleotides agree with TRBD1. The junction had 8 bases not matched to a gene; V was cut back by 5 bases and J by 2 bases. CDR3 length: 16 amino acids. The germline V gene encodes CDR1 SGHVS and CDR2 FNYEAQ. The CDR3 spells CASSPPTGDAYNEQFF. The DNA of the CDR3 is TGTGCCAGCAGCCCACCGACAGGGGACGCCTACAATGAGCAGTTCTTC.

The chain employs TRBV19 and TRBJ2-3, with 9 bases that match TRBD1. Germline CDR1 LNHDA, CDR2 SQIVND (reference sequence). The CDR3 has 13 amino acids. Trimming at V came to 7 bases and at J to 8 bases, leaving 7 bases not matched to a gene. The CDR3 loop is CASTPRQGGTQYF. CDR3 bases: TGTGCCAGTACTCCCCGACAGGGGGGTACGCAGTATTTT. Filled out from reference TRBV19 and TRBJ2-3, the complete variable domain reads DGGITQSPKYLFRKEGQNVTLSCEQNLNHDAMYWYRQDPGQGLRLIYYSQIVNDFQKGDIAEGYSVSREKKESFPLTVTSAQKNPTAFYLCASTPRQGGTQYFGPGTRLTVL.

The chain has TRBV7-8 and TRBJ1-2; perhaps TRBD1 as D (6 bases). The CDR3 runs 15 residues. Germline values: CDR1 SGHVS, CDR2 FQNEAQ. The V end was cut by 1 base, the J end by 3 bases, with 12 bases between. The CDR3 loop is CASSLGWTVDYGYTF. The CDR3 DNA reads as TGTGCCAGCAGCTTAGGTTGGACAGTCGACTATGGCTACACCTTC.

The gene calls are TRBV12-5 and TRBJ2-1; tentative D call: TRBD1 (6 bases). Trimming took off 1 base at V and 4 bases at J, with 11 bases between the two ends. Per germline, CDR1 LGHNT and CDR2 FRNRAP. This CDR3 is 15 amino acids long. As DNA, the CDR3 is TGTGCTAGTGGTTTGGCGCGGACAGTTTACAATGAGCAGTTCTTC. Protein: CASGLARTVYNEQFF.

The rearrangement uses TRBV28 and TRBJ2-7, with a possible D match to TRBD1 (6 bases). V lost 1 base and J lost 2, with 18 bases in between. Germline V gives CDR1 MDHEN, CDR2 SYDVKM. This CDR3 comprises 17 residues. The CDR3 loop is CASSLSVGTGSTYEQYF. CDR3 DNA sequence: TGTGCCAGCAGTTTATCGGTCGGAACAGGGTCCACCTACGAGCAGTACTTC. Full variable domain (missing parts from reference TRBV28 and TRBJ2-7): DVKVTQSSRYLVKRTGEKVFLECVQDMDHENMFWYRQDPGLGLRLIYFSYDVKMKEKGDIPEGYSVSREKKERFSLILESASTNQTSMYLCASSLSVGTGSTYEQYFGPGTRLTVT.